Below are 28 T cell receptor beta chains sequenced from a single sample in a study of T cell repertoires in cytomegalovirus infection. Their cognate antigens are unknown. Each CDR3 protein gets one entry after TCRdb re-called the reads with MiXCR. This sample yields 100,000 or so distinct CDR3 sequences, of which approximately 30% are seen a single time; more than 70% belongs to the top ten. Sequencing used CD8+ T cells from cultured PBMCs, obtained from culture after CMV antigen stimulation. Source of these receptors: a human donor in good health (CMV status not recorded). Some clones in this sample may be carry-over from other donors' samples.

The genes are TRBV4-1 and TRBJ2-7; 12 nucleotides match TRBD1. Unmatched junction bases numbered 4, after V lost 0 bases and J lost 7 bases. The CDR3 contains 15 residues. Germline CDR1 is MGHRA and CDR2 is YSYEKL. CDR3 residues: CASSQDGTGGLEQYF. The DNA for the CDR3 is TGCGCCAGCAGCCAAGACGGGACAGGGGGCTTGGAGCAGTACTTC.

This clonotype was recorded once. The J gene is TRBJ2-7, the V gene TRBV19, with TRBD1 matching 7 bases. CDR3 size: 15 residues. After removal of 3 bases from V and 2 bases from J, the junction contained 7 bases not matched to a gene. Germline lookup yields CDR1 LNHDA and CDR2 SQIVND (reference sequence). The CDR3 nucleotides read TGTGCCAGTAGTATGGGGGACAGTCCCACCTACGAGCAGTACTTC. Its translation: CASSMGDSPTYEQYF. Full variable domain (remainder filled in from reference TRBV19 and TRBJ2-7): DGGITQSPKYLFRKEGQNVTLSCEQNLNHDAMYWYRQDPGQGLRLIYYSQIVNDFQKGDIAEGYSVSREKKESFPLTVTSAQKNPTAFYLCASSMGDSPTYEQYFGPGTRLTVT.

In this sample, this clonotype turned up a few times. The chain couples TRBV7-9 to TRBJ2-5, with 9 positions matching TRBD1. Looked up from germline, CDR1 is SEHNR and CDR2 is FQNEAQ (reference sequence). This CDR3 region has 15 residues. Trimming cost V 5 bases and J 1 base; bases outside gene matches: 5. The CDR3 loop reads CASSPTGQGQETQYF. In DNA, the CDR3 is TGTGCCAGCAGCCCAACGGGACAGGGCCAAGAGACCCAGTACTTC.

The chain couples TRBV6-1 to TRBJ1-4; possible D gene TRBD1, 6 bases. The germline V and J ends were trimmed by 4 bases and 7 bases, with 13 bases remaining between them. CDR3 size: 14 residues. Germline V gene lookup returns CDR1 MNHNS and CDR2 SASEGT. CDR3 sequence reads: CASSGRGMGEKLFF. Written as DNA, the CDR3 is TGTGCCAGCAGTGGCAGGGGAATGGGTGAAAAACTGTTTTTT.

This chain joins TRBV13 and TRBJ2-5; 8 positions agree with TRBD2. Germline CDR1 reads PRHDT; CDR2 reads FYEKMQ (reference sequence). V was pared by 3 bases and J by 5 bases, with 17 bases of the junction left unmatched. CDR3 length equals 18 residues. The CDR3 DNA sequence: TGTGCCAGCAGCTTTTACAGCGGAGACTACCGGGAGGGTGAGACCCAGTACTTC. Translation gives CASSFYSGDYREGETQYF.

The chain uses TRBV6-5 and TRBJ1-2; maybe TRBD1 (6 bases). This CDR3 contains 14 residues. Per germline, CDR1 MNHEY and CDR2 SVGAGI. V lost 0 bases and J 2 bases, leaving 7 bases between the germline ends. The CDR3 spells CASSYSGQNYGYTF. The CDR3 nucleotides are TGTGCCAGCAGTTACTCAGGACAGAACTATGGCTACACCTTC.

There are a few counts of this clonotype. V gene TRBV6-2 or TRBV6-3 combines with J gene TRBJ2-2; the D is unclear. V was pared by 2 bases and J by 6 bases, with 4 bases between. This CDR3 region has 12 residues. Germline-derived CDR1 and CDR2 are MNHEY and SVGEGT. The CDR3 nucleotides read TGTGCCAGCAGTTACGGGGCCGGGGAGCTGTTTTTT. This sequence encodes CASSYGAGELFF.

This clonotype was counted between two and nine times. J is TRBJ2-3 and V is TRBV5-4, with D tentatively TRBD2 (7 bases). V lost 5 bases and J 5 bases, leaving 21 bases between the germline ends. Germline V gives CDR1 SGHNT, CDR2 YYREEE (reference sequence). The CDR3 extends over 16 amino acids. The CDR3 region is CASRSLGGGAKDTQYF. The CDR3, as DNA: TGTGCCAGCAGGTCACTTGGAGGGGGGGCAAAAGATACGCAGTATTTT.

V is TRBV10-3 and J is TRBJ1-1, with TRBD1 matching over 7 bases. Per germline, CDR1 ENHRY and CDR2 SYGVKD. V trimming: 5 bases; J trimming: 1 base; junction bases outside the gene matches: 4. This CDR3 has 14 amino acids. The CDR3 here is CAISRTGENTEAFF. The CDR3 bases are TGTGCCATCAGTCGGACAGGAGAGAACACTGAAGCTTTCTTT.

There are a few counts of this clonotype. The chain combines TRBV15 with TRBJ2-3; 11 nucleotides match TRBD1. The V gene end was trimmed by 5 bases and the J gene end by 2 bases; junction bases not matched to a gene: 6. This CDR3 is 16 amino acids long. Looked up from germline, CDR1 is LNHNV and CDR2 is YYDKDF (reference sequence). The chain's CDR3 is CATSGGQGAVTDTQYF. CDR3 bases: TGTGCCACCAGCGGCGGACAGGGGGCGGTCACAGATACGCAGTATTTT.

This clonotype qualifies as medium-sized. Here the CDR3 reads CSAYQPPYREQFF. The CDR3 DNA sequence: TGCAGTGCTTACCAGCCCCCGTATAGGGAGCAGTTCTTC. The chain employs TRBV20-1 and TRBJ2-1; D ambiguous. Germline loops: CDR1 DFQATT, CDR2 SNEGSKA (reference sequence). Trimming took off 5 bases at V and 10 bases at J, with 18 bases between the two ends. The CDR3 totals 13 residues.

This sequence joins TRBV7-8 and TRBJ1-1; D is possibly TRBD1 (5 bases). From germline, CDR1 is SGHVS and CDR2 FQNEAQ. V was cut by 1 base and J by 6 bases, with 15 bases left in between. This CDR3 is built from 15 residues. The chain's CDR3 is CASSLEAWGFPEAFF. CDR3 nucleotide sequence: TGTGCCAGCAGCTTAGAGGCTTGGGGGTTTCCTGAAGCTTTCTTT. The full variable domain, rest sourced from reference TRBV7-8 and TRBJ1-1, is GAGVSQSPRYKVAKRGQDVALRCDPISGHVSLFWYQQALGQGPEFLTYFQNEAQLDKSGLPSDRFFAERPEGSVSTLKIQRTQQEDSAVYLCASSLEAWGFPEAFFGQGTRLTVV.

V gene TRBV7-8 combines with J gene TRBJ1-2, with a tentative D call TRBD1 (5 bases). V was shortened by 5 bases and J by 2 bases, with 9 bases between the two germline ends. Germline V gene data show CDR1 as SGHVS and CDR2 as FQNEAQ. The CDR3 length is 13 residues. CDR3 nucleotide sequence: TGTGCCAGCAGCGCGACAGCGAACTATGGCTACACCTTC. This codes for CASSATANYGYTF.

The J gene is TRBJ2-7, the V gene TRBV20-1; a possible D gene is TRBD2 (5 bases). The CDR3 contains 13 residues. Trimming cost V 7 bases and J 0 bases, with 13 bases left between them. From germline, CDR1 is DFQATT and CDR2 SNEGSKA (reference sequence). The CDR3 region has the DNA TGCAGTGTCCGGGATCATTCCTCCTACGAGCAGTACTTC. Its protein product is CSVRDHSSYEQYF.

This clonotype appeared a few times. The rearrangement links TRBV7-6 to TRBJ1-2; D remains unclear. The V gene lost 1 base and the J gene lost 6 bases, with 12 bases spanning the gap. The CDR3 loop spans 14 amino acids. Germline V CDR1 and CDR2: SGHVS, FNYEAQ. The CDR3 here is CASSLVEGPDGYTF. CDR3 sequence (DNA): TGTGCCAGCAGCTTAGTGGAAGGACCGGATGGCTACACCTTC.

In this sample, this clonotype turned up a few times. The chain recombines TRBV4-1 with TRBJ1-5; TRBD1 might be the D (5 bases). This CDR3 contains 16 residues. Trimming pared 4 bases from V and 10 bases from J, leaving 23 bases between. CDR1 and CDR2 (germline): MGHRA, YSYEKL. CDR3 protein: CASSPRVGTGGEPQHF. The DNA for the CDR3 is TGCGCCAGCAGCCCCCGGGTGGGGACGGGGGGGGAACCCCAGCATTTT.

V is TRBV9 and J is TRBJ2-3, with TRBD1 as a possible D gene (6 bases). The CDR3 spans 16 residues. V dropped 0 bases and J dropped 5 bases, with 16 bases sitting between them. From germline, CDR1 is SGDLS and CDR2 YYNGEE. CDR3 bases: TGTGCCAGCAGCGTAGGGCAGTGGGGGCCGGTAGATACGCAGTATTTT. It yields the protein CASSVGQWGPVDTQYF. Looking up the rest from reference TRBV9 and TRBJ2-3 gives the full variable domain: DSGVTQTPKHLITATGQRVTLRCSPRSGDLSVYWYQQSLDQGLQFLIQYYNGEERAKGNILERFSAQQFPDLHSELNLSSLELGDSALYFCASSVGQWGPVDTQYFGPGTRLTVL.

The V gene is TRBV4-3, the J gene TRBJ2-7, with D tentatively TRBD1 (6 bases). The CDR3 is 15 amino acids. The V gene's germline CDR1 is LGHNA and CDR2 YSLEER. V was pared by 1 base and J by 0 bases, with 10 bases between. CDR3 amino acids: CASSQVRGSSYEQYF. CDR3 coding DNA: TGCGCCAGCAGCCAAGTGAGGGGGAGCTCCTACGAGCAGTACTTC.

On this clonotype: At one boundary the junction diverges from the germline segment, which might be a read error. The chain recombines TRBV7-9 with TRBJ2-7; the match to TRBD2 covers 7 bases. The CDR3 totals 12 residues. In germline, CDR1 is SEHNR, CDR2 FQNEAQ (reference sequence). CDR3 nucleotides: TGTGCCAGCGGCTTGGGAGGGTACGAGCAGTACTTC. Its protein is CASGLGGYEQYF.

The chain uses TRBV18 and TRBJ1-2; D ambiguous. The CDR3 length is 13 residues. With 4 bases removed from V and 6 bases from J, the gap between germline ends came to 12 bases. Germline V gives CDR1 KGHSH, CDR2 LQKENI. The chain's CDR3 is CASSQILEDGYTF. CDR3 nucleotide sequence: TGTGCCAGCTCACAGATACTAGAGGATGGCTACACCTTC.

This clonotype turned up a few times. The CDR3 protein is CASSQDRRDNEQFF. The CDR3 nucleotides are TGCGCCAGCAGCCAAGATAGGCGCGACAATGAGCAGTTCTTC. The chain carries TRBV4-1 and TRBJ2-1; D unclear. The CDR3 is 14 residues long. Trimming removed 0 bases at V and 5 bases at J, with 8 bases between. Germline CDR1 and CDR2: MGHRA and YSYEKL.

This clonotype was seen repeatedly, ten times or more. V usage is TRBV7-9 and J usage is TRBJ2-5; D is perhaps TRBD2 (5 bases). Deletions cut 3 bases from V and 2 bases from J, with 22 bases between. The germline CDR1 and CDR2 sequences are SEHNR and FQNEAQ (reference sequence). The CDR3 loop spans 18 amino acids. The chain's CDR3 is CASSLERNSVPAQETQYF. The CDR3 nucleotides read TGTGCCAGCAGCTTGGAGAGGAATAGCGTCCCCGCTCAAGAGACCCAGTACTTC. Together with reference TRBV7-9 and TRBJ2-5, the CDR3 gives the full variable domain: DTGVSQNPRHKITKRGQNVTFRCDPISEHNRLYWYRQTLGQGPEFLTYFQNEAQLEKSRLLSDRFSAERPKGSFSTLEIQRTEQGDSAMYLCASSLERNSVPAQETQYFGPGTRLLVL.

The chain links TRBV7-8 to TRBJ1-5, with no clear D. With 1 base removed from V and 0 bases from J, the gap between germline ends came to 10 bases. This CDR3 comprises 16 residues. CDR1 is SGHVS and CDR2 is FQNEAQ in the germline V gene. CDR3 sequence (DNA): TGTGCCAGCAGCTTAGGGACGCCCAATAGCAATCAGCCCCAGCATTTT. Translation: CASSLGTPNSNQPQHF.

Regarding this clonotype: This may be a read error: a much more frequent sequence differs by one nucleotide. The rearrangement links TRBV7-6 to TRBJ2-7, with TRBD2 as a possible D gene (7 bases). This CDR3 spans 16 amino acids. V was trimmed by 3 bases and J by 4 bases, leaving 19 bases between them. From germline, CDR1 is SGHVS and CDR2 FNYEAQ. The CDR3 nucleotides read TGTGCCAGCAGCTTTGGAGGGGGGGACCCAGGATACGAGCAGTACTTC. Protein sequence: CASSFGGGDPGYEQYF.

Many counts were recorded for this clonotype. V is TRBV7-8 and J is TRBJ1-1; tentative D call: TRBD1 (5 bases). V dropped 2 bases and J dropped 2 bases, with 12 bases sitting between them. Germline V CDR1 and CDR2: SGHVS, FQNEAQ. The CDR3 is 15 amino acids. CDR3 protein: CASSLFFDRNTEAFF. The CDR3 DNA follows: TGTGCCAGCAGCTTATTTTTTGACAGAAACACTGAAGCTTTCTTT.

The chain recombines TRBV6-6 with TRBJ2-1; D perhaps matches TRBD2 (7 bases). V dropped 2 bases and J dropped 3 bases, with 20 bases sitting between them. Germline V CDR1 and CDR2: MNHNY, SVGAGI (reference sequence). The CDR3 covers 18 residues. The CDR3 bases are TGTGCCAGCAGTTACAATCCTATCGGGGGGCTCTACTACAATGAGCAGTTCTTC. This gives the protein CASSYNPIGGLYYNEQFF.

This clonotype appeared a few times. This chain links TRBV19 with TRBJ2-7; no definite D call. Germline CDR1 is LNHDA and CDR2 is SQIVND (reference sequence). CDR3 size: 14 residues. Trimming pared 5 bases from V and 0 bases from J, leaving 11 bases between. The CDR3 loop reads CASSFGTLSYEQYF. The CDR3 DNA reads TGTGCCAGTAGTTTCGGTACCCTCTCCTACGAGCAGTACTTC.

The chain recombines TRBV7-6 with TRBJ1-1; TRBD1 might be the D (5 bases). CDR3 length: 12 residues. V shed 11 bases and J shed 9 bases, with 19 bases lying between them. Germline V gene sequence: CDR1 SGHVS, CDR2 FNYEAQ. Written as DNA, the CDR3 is TGTGCCGGGGAGAAGGACAACTTTAAAGCTTTCTTT. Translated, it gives CAGEKDNFKAFF.